Sequencing of this TCR beta chain was carried out in a study of T cell responses to AZD1222 COVID-19 vaccine (dated by TCRdb to 2020 to 2023). At the level of the whole study: Because spike-specific TCR depth and breadth did not differ between the two schedules, AZD1222 recipients who got a second dose at roughly 4 weeks were pooled with those who got a second dose at roughly 12 weeks. A total of over 230 trial participants underwent TCR sequencing, of whom roughly 210 had received two doses of AZD1222 and roughly 26 had received two doses of the MenACWY control vaccine. Enrollment into the trials was organized by age into subgroups of 18-55, 56-69 and 70-plus years, and those subgroups contained 148, 28 and 57 TCR-sequenced participants, respectively. Overall study outcomes, separate from this receptor: The 56-69-year group was small, and its depth increase did not reach significance, likely because of low power. Because no day 14 peak-response samples were available, repertoires were characterized only after the peak T cell response. Reportedly, close to half of the unique spike-specific TCRs recognized epitopes lying outside the regions that are mutated in the B.1.351 and B.1.1.7 variants. Spike-specific TCR breadth and depth rose significantly after two AZD1222 doses compared with day 0 and with MenACWY recipients. The vaccine-associated CD4 TCRs covered the entire spike protein, and the dominant responses fell in regions 160-218 and 743-854. Conclusions about previously exposed vaccinees are limited because only 5 or 6 AZD1222 recipients were SARS-CoV-2 seropositive at baseline. Most participants were white British and females outnumbered males, and the authors suggested that clonal diversity may have been underestimated.

V is pared back by 4 bases and J by 5 bases, with 16 bases lying between the germline termini. Including cysteine and phenylalanine, the CDR3 has 15 amino acids. Only CDR3 DNA is held: 45 bases, read in frame from base 1. Sequences SGHNT (CDR1) and YYREEE (CDR2) are obtained from the germline V gene (reference sequence). The CDR3 regions of human TCRbeta chains were analyzed by immunosequencing. The published analysis was carried out like this. Repertoire TCRs were checked for matches against a reference library of SARS-CoV-2-specific TCRs that had been generated using the MIRA antigen-specificity platform. Breadth meant the fraction of unique TCRs that were SARS-CoV-2-associated, whereas depth meant the fraction of total T cells that were SARS-CoV-2-associated. Using the MIRA data, every spike-specific TCR was mapped to the spike region that the TCR reacted to and assigned to either a CD4 or a CD8 class. Log10-transformed breadth and depth values were compared by one-way ANOVA with Sidak's multiple comparisons tests. TCRdb took over this immuneACCESS table, retaining in-frame rearrangements with V and J assigned. Such tables are incomplete; in checked studies, under half of the missing clones stem from an unresolved V gene, and the remainder is unexplained. The V and J calls and the clone size are those of that table, but D and trimming were determined from the DNA. Here the sample has about 110,000 clones; nearly 90% occur a single time. Jointly, the top ten make up about 3.3% of the sample.

Turning to this clone: Its binding antigen is unknown. Base qualities are not provided; no much larger clone lies one nucleotide away.

Taken with the paper, the label for time point translates to: baseline before first vaccination. Vaccinee samples came from UK trials COV001 and COV002, including a single-blind randomized controlled phase 2/3 trial of AZD1222 (ChAdOx1 nCoV-19) in healthy adults. For TCRbeta chain sequencing, PBMC samples from trial participants were taken at day 0 and at day 28 after the second dose. Sequencing was performed on peripheral blood, taken on day 0 of AZD1222 vaccination. The rearrangement combines TRBV5-4 with TRBJ2-4; TRBD2 is a possible D gene, resting on 5 matching bases. The source is an adult in good health. The DNA sequence follows: TGTGCCAGCAGCCCGGGGTCGGTCATGGAAAACATTCAGTACTTC. This translates into CASSPGSVMENIQYF.